This is a list of T cell receptor beta chains from one sample in a study of T cells after yellow fever vaccination. TCRdb reprocessed the 5' RACE reads via MiXCR and lists one record per CDR3 protein. The sample lists about 96,000 distinct CDR3 sequences, 8% to 10% seen once, with approximately 17% in the top ten. Sequencing used CD8+ T cells not binding an NS4B(214-222) dextramer, sorted from PBMCs, obtained approximately 15 days after the first yellow fever vaccination. The receptors here all came from a man aged 18 to 35 who received the YFV17D yellow fever vaccine. Each CDR3 is given with its conserved first and last residue. Fields, in order: CDR3 protein, J gene, V gene, CDR3 length.

CDR3: CSAPSGGGVNEQFF
J: TRBJ2-1
V: TRBV20-1
length: 14

CDR3: CASSLYPYNEQFF
J: TRBJ2-1
V: TRBV5-1
length: 13

CDR3: CASSWDPINVLHSNQPQHF
J: TRBJ1-5
V: TRBV28
length: 19

CDR3: CSARGDQGGDEQFF
J: TRBJ2-1
V: TRBV20-1
length: 14

CDR3: CASSYARADTQYF
J: TRBJ2-3
V: TRBV6-5
length: 13

CDR3: CASSRVLGDEGEKLFF
J: TRBJ1-4
V: TRBV4-1
length: 16

CDR3: CAIRPLRGTENEQFF
J: TRBJ2-1
V: TRBV10-3
length: 15

CDR3: CASSLKAGTGGTEAFF
J: TRBJ1-1
V: TRBV27
length: 16

CDR3: CASSPRSGTGVGETQYF
J: TRBJ2-5
V: TRBV7-9
length: 17

CDR3: CASFQGNTEAFF
J: TRBJ1-1
V: TRBV6-5
length: 12

CDR3: CASKAGGTYNEQFF
J: TRBJ2-1
V: TRBV21-1
length: 14

CDR3: CAISESGTGNTIYF
J: TRBJ1-3
V: TRBV10-3
length: 14

CDR3: CAISESRAGGMSEQFF
J: TRBJ2-1
V: TRBV10-3
length: 16

CDR3: CSAAPLVFNYGYTF
J: TRBJ1-2
V: TRBV20-1
length: 14

CDR3: CASSLGQGWNEQFF
J: TRBJ2-1
V: TRBV7-9
length: 14

CDR3: CASSLMGQGANYGYTF
J: TRBJ1-2
V: TRBV5-4
length: 16

CDR3: CASSLTGGTNGYTF
J: TRBJ1-2
V: TRBV27
length: 14

CDR3: CASSPGQGQSEQYF
J: TRBJ2-7
V: TRBV27
length: 14

CDR3: CSARGPITEAFF
J: TRBJ1-1
V: TRBV20-1
length: 12

CDR3: CASSVPSDAGELFF
J: TRBJ2-2
V: TRBV9
length: 14

CDR3: CAVRWGAGQPQHF
J: TRBJ1-5
V: TRBV2
length: 13

CDR3: CASSGPGPYNSPLHF
J: TRBJ1-6
V: TRBV7-9
length: 15

CDR3: CASSNRVRETQYF
J: TRBJ2-5
V: TRBV7-6
length: 13

CDR3: CASSGHIGLAKNIQYF
J: TRBJ2-4
V: TRBV4-1
length: 16

CDR3: CASSEKWGDTQYF
J: TRBJ2-3
V: TRBV6-1
length: 13

CDR3: CASSLGLGTGTYEQYF
J: TRBJ2-7
V: TRBV7-6
length: 16

CDR3: CASTSSAGHHTDTQYF
J: TRBJ2-3
V: TRBV6-1
length: 16

CDR3: CASSQVPTGNTEAFF
J: TRBJ1-1
V: TRBV4-2
length: 15

CDR3: CCARTDRVVVDYGYTF
J: TRBJ1-2
V: TRBV20-1
length: 16

CDR3: CASSLGTSYYEQYF
J: TRBJ2-7
V: TRBV12-3/TRBV12-4
length: 14

CDR3: CASSQAEWTEAFF
J: TRBJ1-1
V: TRBV4-1
length: 13

CDR3: CASRPPGRTDTQYF
J: TRBJ2-3
V: TRBV19
length: 14

CDR3: CASSYLVAGGSEFF
J: TRBJ2-1
V: TRBV6-5
length: 14

CDR3: CSVWGRTEYNEQFF
J: TRBJ2-1
V: TRBV29-1
length: 14

CDR3: CASSSGGPGVETQYF
J: TRBJ2-5
V: TRBV7-9
length: 15

CDR3: CASDPGVTYGYTF
J: TRBJ1-2
V: TRBV7-9
length: 13

CDR3: CASSLGSPVSSYEQYF
J: TRBJ2-7
V: TRBV7-8
length: 16

CDR3: CASSIDLAGGNNEQFF
J: TRBJ2-1
V: TRBV19
length: 16

CDR3: CASSLGLSFSPLHF
J: TRBJ1-6
V: TRBV5-1
length: 14

CDR3: CASSYSDRGGYTF
J: TRBJ1-2
V: TRBV6-5
length: 13

CDR3: CASRPGTGNTDTQYF
J: TRBJ2-3
V: TRBV12-3/TRBV12-4
length: 15

CDR3: CASRTTGSSGNTIYF
J: TRBJ1-3
V: TRBV6-1
length: 15

CDR3: CASSPRAGAIDTQYF
J: TRBJ2-3
V: TRBV12-3/TRBV12-4
length: 15

CDR3: CASSPAGGGDYEQYF
J: TRBJ2-7
V: TRBV7-2
length: 15

CDR3: CASSRDGEGYNEQFF
J: TRBJ2-1
V: TRBV7-3
length: 15

CDR3: CASSPGAASYPDTQYF
J: TRBJ2-3
V: TRBV18
length: 16

CDR3: CASSDRGNGESEQYF
J: TRBJ2-7
V: TRBV5-1
length: 15

CDR3: CASSPWTGAGNTIYF
J: TRBJ1-3
V: TRBV4-1
length: 15

CDR3: CATSDREVLPTGELFF
J: TRBJ2-2
V: TRBV24-1
length: 16

CDR3: CASSSEGRAGGSHNEQFF
J: TRBJ2-1
V: TRBV11-2
length: 18

CDR3: CASSLATYSGANVLTF
J: TRBJ2-6
V: TRBV12-3/TRBV12-4
length: 16

CDR3: CASTFTGDGEQYF
J: TRBJ2-7
V: TRBV11-2
length: 13

CDR3: CASSLAGLEPTYEQYF
J: TRBJ2-7
V: TRBV5-1
length: 16

CDR3: CASSKASSWGGANVLTF
J: TRBJ2-6
V: TRBV21-1
length: 17

CDR3: CSVDRGLRGANGYTF
J: TRBJ1-2
V: TRBV29-1
length: 15

CDR3: CASSTTVGDTQYF
J: TRBJ2-5
V: TRBV6-1
length: 13

CDR3: CASSPGVRGNQPQHF
J: TRBJ1-5
V: TRBV12-3/TRBV12-4
length: 15

CDR3: CASSLGQGYYNEQFF
J: TRBJ2-1
V: TRBV5-5
length: 15

CDR3: CASSQKTANPYEAFF
J: TRBJ1-1
V: TRBV4-3
length: 15

CDR3: CASSVGGSPTDTQYF
J: TRBJ2-3
V: TRBV9
length: 15